The rows below give T cell receptor beta chains drawn from one sample of a study of blood T cell repertoires in COVID-19. Profiling relied on immunoSEQ multiplex PCR, and the TCRdb table lists in-frame clones only, not all of them. The table includes 190,000 or so clones, about 81% detected once. The sequencing input was PBMCs or T cells enriched from blood (not recorded which). The receptors were sampled from a man in his forties who had recovered from COVID-19. CDR3s include the opening cysteine and the closing phenylalanine or tryptophan. D genes are given only for firm matches. A row's size may be missing; if present it is once, few, many or a size class.

V gene,J gene,D gene,clone size,CDR3 protein,CDR3 DNA
TRBV7-9,TRBJ2-5,TRBD1,.,CASSLNDRVAQYF,TGTGCCAGCAGCTTAAATGACAGGGTGGCCCAGTACTTC
TRBV19,TRBJ2-3,TRBD2,.,CASSTTHTSGRRDTQYF,TGTGCCAGTAGTACAACCCACACTAGCGGGAGGCGAGATACGCAGTATTTT
TRBV19,TRBJ2-1,.,few,CASTVSSGYNEQFF,TGTGCCAGTACCGTGAGTAGCGGCTACAATGAGCAGTTCTTC
TRBV6-5,TRBJ1-4,TRBD1,.,CASSDRAFANEKLFF,TGTGCCAGCAGCGACAGGGCTTTTGCTAATGAAAAACTGTTTTTT
TRBV5-6,TRBJ1-4,.,.,CASSLAPGRGEKLFF,TGTGCCAGCAGCTTGGCCCCAGGGCGGGGGGAAAAACTGTTTTTT
TRBV4-1,TRBJ1-6,TRBD1,many,CASSPAGQGYSPLHF,TGCGCCAGCAGCCCCGCGGGACAGGGTTATTCACCCCTCCACTTT
TRBV3-1/TRBV3-2,TRBJ2-2,TRBD2,.,CASSQGGGSWSGELFF,TGTGCCAGCAGCCAGGGCGGGGGGTCATGGAGCGGGGAGCTGTTTTTT
TRBV5-1,TRBJ2-4,TRBD1,.,CASSLGGTEDIQYF,TGCGCCAGCAGCTTGGGTGGGACAGAGGACATTCAGTACTTC
TRBV7-8,TRBJ2-7,TRBD1,.,CASTPGGLSSYEQYF,TGTGCCAGCACCCCAGGGGGATTAAGCTCCTACGAGCAGTACTTC
TRBV19,TRBJ2-1,TRBD2,.,CASSMGGSSYNEQFF,TGTGCCAGTAGTATGGGCGGGAGCTCCTACAATGAGCAGTTCTTC
TRBV20-1,TRBJ1-2,.,few,CSASSNYGYTF,TGCAGTGCTAGCTCTAACTATGGCTACACCTTC
TRBV24-1,TRBJ2-7,.,few,CATDSYRHGYF,TGTGCCACCGATTCCTACAGGCACGGGTACTTC
TRBV20-1,TRBJ1-2,TRBD1,.,CSGRQGTGYTF,TGCAGCGGGAGACAGGGGACCGGCTACACCTTC
TRBV23-1,TRBJ1-3,TRBD1,few,CASSQGQGISGNTIYF,TGCGCCAGCAGTCAGGGACAGGGCATCTCTGGAAACACCATATATTTT
TRBV5-1,TRBJ1-1,TRBD1,few,CASSFNPGQGESAFF,TGCGCCAGCAGCTTTAATCCGGGACAGGGGGAATCGGCTTTCTTT
TRBV6-9,TRBJ1-2,.,.,CASNPPGVYGYTF,TGTGCCAGCAACCCCCCAGGGGTCTATGGCTACACCTTC
TRBV6-5,TRBJ1-5,.,.,CASSYSFRSGGQPQHF,TGTGCCAGCAGTTACTCGTTCAGGAGCGGTGGACAGCCCCAGCATTTT
TRBV11-2,TRBJ1-1,.,.,CASSYNMNTEAFF,TGTGCCAGCAGCTACAACATGAACACTGAAGCTTTCTTT
TRBV24-1,TRBJ1-2,TRBD1,.,CATSDARTGGSYGYTF,TGTGCCACCAGTGATGCCAGGACAGGGGGCAGCTATGGCTACACCTTC
TRBV27,TRBJ1-2,TRBD1,.,CASTQGRDSIRRGYGYTF,TGTGCCAGCACCCAGGGCCGGGACAGTATACGAAGGGGTTATGGCTACACCTTC
TRBV5-1,TRBJ2-1,TRBD1,.,CASSLAGGPNYNEQFF,TGCGCCAGCAGCTTGGCAGGGGGCCCAAACTACAATGAGCAGTTCTTC
TRBV12-1,TRBJ2-3,.,.,CASSFELAGPTDTQYF,TGTGCCAGCAGCTTTGAACTAGCGGGGCCTACAGATACGCAGTATTTT
TRBV24-1,TRBJ2-3,TRBD2,.,CATSDLDIMASGGITDTQYF,TGTGCCACCAGTGATTTGGATATCATGGCCAGCGGGGGAATCACAGATACGCAGTATTTT
TRBV5-4,TRBJ1-2,TRBD1,.,CASSLQGDPGYTF,TGTGCCAGCAGCTTACAGGGGGATCCTGGCTACACCTTC
TRBV19,TRBJ1-2,.,once,CASTSFSGGYGYTF,TGTGCCAGTACCTCTTTTTCGGGAGGCTATGGCTACACCTTC
TRBV5-6,TRBJ2-7,.,.,CASSLAGQLKLEF,TGTGCCAGCAGCTTGGCCGGCCAGCTAAAACTAGAATTC
TRBV12-3/TRBV12-4,TRBJ1-2,.,.,CASSSQGGYGYTF,TGTGCCAGCAGCTCTCAGGGTGGCTATGGCTACACCTTC
TRBV9,TRBJ1-2,TRBD1,few,CASSAGTGELYTF,TGTGCCAGCAGCGCTGGGACAGGGGAGCTGTACACCTTC
TRBV27,TRBJ1-6,.,.,CASSLLSSYNSPLHF,TGTGCCAGCAGTTTATTGAGCTCCTATAATTCACCCCTCCACTTT
TRBV7-6,TRBJ1-1,.,.,CASSFLAKNTEAFF,TGTGCCAGCAGCTTCTTGGCCAAGAACACTGAAGCTTTCTTT
TRBV9,TRBJ1-3,TRBD1,.,CASSQTGGYGNTIYF,TGTGCCAGCAGTCAGACAGGGGGTTATGGAAACACCATATATTTT
TRBV6-5,TRBJ1-2,TRBD1,.,CASRSTGWGGYTF,TGTGCCAGCAGGTCGACAGGGTGGGGTGGCTACACCTTC
TRBV6-6,TRBJ1-1,.,.,CASSLPGGRTEAFF,TGTGCCAGCAGCCTCCCGGGGGGGAGGACTGAAGCTTTCTTT
TRBV18,TRBJ2-5,.,.,CASSSATSQETQYF,TGTGCCAGCTCATCAGCGACCTCCCAAGAGACCCAGTACTTC
TRBV2,TRBJ1-5,.,few,CASSPKYQPQHF,TGTGCCAGCAGTCCCAAATATCAGCCCCAGCATTTT
TRBV28,TRBJ2-1,.,.,CASIFSQGHEQFF,TGTGCCAGCATCTTTAGCCAGGGCCATGAGCAGTTCTTC
TRBV9,TRBJ1-1,.,.,CASSVTFGGGRNTEAFF,TGTGCCAGCAGCGTAACCTTTGGCGGGGGCCGGAACACTGAAGCTTTCTTT
TRBV5-1,TRBJ1-2,.,.,CASSPDSYGYTF,TGCGCCAGCAGCCCGGACAGCTATGGCTACACCTTC
TRBV6-6,TRBJ2-1,.,.,CASEGGLGGPGEQFF,TGTGCCAGCGAGGGAGGTCTCGGGGGGCCTGGGGAGCAGTTCTTC
TRBV5-1,TRBJ2-4,.,.,CASSLKAGAEAKNIQYF,TGCGCCAGCAGCTTGAAGGCGGGGGCAGAGGCCAAAAACATTCAGTACTTC
TRBV27,TRBJ1-2,TRBD1,.,CASSYRTGGYGYTF,TGTGCCAGCAGTTATCGGACAGGGGGCTATGGCTACACCTTC
TRBV19,TRBJ1-2,.,.,CASRKSWQDTYGYTF,TGTGCCAGCCGAAAGAGTTGGCAGGACACCTATGGCTACACCTTC
TRBV3-1/TRBV3-2,TRBJ1-2,.,.,CASSQVAGIHTF,TGTGCCAGCAGCCAAGTAGCAGGGATCCATACCTTC
TRBV14,TRBJ1-1,.,few,CASSPIGGGRNTEAFF,TGTGCCAGCAGCCCTATTGGTGGAGGGAGGAACACTGAAGCTTTCTTT
TRBV5-6,TRBJ2-2,TRBD2,.,CASSTRTSGRKNTGELFF,TGTGCCAGCAGCACACGGACTAGCGGGAGGAAGAACACCGGGGAGCTGTTTTTT
TRBV7-8,TRBJ2-1,.,.,CASSLGGGNEQFF,TGTGCCAGCAGCTTAGGCGGAGGTAATGAGCAGTTCTTC
TRBV3-1/TRBV3-2,TRBJ2-5,.,.,CASSRRKGGGFQETQYF,TGTGCCAGCAGCCGAAGGAAAGGCGGGGGCTTCCAAGAGACCCAGTACTTC
TRBV19,TRBJ2-1,.,few,CASSHRQTNEQFF,TGTGCCAGTAGCCATCGACAGACCAATGAGCAGTTCTTC
TRBV30,TRBJ2-7,.,few,CAWSVADEQYF,TGTGCCTGGAGTGTAGCGGACGAGCAGTACTTC
TRBV20-1,TRBJ2-1,TRBD2,.,CSPRATSGGYNEQFF,TGCAGTCCTCGTGCGACTAGCGGGGGCTACAATGAGCAGTTCTTC
TRBV9,TRBJ1-2,.,.,CASTLSVGGQDGYTF,TGTGCCAGCACCCTCTCGGTCGGGGGGCAAGATGGCTACACCTTC
TRBV9,TRBJ2-1,TRBD2,.,CASSVATGTTSYNEQFF,TGTGCCAGCAGCGTAGCTACCGGGACTACCTCCTACAATGAGCAGTTCTTC
TRBV4-1,TRBJ2-1,.,.,CASSQGLQIYNEQFF,TGCGCCAGCAGCCAAGGACTACAAATCTACAATGAGCAGTTCTTC
TRBV14,TRBJ2-7,.,once,CASSLQLTSSEQYF,TGTGCCAGCAGCCTCCAGTTAACTAGCAGCGAGCAGTACTTC